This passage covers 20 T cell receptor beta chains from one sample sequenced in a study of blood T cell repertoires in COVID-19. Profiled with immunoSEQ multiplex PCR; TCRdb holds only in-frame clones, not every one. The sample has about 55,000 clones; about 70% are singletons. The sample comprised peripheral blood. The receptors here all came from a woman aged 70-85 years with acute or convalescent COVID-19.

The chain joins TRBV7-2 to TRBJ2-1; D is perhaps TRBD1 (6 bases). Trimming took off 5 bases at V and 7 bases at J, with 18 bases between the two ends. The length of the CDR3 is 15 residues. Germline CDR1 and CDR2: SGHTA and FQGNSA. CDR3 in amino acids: CASSLLRTARNEQFF. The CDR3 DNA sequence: TGTGCCAGCAGCCTACTTAGGACAGCCCGGAATGAGCAGTTCTTC.

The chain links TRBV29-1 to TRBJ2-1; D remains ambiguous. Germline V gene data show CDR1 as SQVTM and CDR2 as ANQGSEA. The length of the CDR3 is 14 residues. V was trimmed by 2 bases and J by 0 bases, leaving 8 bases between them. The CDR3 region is CSVEQDSSYNEQFF. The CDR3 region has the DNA TGCAGCGTTGAACAGGATAGCTCCTACAATGAGCAGTTCTTC.

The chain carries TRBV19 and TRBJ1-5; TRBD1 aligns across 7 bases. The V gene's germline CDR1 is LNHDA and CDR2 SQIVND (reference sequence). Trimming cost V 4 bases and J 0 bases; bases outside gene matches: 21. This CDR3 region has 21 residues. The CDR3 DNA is TGTGCCAGTAGTACCCACCCGCATTTACCGGGACAGCATAATAGCAATCAGCCCCAGCATTTT. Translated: CASSTHPHLPGQHNSNQPQHF.

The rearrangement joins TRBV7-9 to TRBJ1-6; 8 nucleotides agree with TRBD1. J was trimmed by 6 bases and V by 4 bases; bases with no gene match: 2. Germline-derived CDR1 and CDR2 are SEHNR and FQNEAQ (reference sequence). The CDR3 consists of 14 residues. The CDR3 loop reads CASSSGQANSPLHF. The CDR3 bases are TGTGCCAGCAGCTCGGGACAGGCTAATTCACCCCTCCACTTT.

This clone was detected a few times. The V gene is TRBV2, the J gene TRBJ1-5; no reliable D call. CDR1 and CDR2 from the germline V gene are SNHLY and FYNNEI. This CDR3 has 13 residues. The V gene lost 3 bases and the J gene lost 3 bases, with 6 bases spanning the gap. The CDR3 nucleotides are TGTGCCAGCAGTGATGGCTTCAATCAGCCCCAGCATTTT. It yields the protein CASSDGFNQPQHF.

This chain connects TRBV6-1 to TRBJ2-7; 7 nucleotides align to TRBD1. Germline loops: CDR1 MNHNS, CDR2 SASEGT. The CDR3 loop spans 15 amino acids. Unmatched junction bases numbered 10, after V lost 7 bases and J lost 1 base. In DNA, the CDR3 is TGTGCCAGCACTCGGGGACAGATGGATTCCTACGAGCAGTACTTC. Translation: CASTRGQMDSYEQYF.

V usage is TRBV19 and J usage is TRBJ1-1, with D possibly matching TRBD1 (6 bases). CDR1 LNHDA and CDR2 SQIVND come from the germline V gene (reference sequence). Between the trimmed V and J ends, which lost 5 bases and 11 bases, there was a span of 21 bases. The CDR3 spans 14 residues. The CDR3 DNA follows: TGTGCCAGTAGTCCACCCGGGACCCGGGGGGGCGCTTTCTTT. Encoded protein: CASSPPGTRGGAFF.

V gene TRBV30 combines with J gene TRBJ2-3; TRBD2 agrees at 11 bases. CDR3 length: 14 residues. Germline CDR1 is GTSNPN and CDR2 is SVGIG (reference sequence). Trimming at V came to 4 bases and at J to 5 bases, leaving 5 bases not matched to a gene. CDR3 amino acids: CAWNPSGGLDTQYF. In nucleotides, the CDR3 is TGTGCCTGGAACCCTAGCGGGGGGCTAGATACGCAGTATTTT.

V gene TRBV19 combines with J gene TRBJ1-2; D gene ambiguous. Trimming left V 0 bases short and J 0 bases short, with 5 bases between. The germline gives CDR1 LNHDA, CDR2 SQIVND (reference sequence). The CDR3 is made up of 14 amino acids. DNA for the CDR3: TGTGCCAGTAGTATAGAGACAACTAACTATGGCTACACCTTC. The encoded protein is CASSIETTNYGYTF.

The CDR3 DNA follows: TGTGCCAGTATAACGGCGGGGGCCCACTCGGGTGAGCAGTTCTTC. Amino acids: CASITAGAHSGEQFF. The V and J genes are TRBV7-9 and TRBJ2-1; possible D gene TRBD2, 7 bases. Germline V gives CDR1 SEHNR, CDR2 FQNEAQ (reference sequence). V was trimmed by 9 bases and J by 9 bases, leaving 24 bases between them. The CDR3 loop spans 15 amino acids. The full variable domain, rest sourced from reference TRBV7-9 and TRBJ2-1, is DTGVSQNPRHKITKRGQNVTFRCDPISEHNRLYWYRQTLGQGPEFLTYFQNEAQLEKSRLLSDRFSAERPKGSFSTLEIQRTEQGDSAMYLCASITAGAHSGEQFFGPGTRLTVL.

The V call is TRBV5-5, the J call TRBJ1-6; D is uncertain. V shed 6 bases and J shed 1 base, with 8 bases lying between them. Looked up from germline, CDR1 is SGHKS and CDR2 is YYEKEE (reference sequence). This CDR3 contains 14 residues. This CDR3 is CASTAQSYNSPLHF. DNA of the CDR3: TGTGCCAGCACCGCCCAGTCCTATAATTCACCCCTCCACTTT.

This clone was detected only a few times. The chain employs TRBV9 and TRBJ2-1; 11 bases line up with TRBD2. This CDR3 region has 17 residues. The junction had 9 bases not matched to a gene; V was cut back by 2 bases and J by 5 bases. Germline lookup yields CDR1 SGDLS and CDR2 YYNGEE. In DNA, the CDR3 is TGTGCCAGCAGCGTCCCCACTAGCGGGGGATGGAACAATGAGCAGTTCTTC. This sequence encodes CASSVPTSGGWNNEQFF.

CDR3 sequence: CASSNGVGELFF. The CDR3 DNA reads as TGTGCCAGCAGTAACGGAGTCGGGGAGCTGTTTTTT. The J gene is TRBJ2-2, the V gene TRBV12-3 or TRBV12-4; D remains ambiguous. The V gene lost 5 bases and the J gene lost 7 bases, with 8 bases spanning the gap. The CDR3 extends over 12 amino acids.

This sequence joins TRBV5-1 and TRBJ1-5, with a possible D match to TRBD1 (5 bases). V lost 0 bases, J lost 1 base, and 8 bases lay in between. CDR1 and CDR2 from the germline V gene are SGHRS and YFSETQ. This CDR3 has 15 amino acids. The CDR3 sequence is CASSLVGASNQPQHF. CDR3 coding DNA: TGCGCCAGCAGCTTGGTAGGGGCCAGCAATCAGCCCCAGCATTTT.

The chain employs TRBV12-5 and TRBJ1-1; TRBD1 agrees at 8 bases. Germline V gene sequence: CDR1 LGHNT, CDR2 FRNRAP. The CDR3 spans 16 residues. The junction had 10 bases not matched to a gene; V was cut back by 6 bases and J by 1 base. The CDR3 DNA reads TGTGCTAGTGGCACGGACAGGGCTATAAAGAACACTGAAGCTTTCTTT. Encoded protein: CASGTDRAIKNTEAFF.

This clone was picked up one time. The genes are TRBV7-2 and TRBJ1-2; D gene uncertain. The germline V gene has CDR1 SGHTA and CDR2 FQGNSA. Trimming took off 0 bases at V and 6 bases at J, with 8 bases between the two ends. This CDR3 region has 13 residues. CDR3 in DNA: TGTGCCAGCAGCTTAGCGCTCAGGAATGGCTACACCTTC. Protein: CASSLALRNGYTF.

CDR3 coding DNA: TGTGCCAGCAGTTACCGGGACTTAGCCAAAAACATTCAGTACTTC. Amino acids: CASSYRDLAKNIQYF. The chain uses TRBV6-2 or TRBV6-3 and TRBJ2-4, with a weak D call TRBD2 (6 bases). CDR3 length: 15 residues. Germline assignment: CDR1 MNHEY and CDR2 SVGEGT. Trimming took off 2 bases at V and 0 bases at J, with 8 bases between the two ends.

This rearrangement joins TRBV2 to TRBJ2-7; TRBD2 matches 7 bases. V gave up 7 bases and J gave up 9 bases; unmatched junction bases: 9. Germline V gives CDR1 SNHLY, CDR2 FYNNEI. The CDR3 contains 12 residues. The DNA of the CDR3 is TGTGCCAGCACCGGGACTACCCTAGTGCAGTACGTC. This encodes CASTGTTLVQYV.

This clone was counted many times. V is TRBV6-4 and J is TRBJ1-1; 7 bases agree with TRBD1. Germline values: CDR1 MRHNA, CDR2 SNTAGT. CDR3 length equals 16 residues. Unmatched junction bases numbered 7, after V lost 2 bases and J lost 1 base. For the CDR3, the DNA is TGTGCCAGCAGTGACACTTTTAGGGGGCAGAACACTGAAGCTTTCTTT. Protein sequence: CASSDTFRGQNTEAFF.

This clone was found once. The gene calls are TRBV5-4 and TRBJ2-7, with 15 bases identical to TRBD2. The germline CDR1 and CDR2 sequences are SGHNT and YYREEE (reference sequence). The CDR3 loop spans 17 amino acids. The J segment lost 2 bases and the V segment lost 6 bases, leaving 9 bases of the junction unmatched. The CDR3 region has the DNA TGTGCCAGCACCTTAGGACTAGCGGGGGGGAGTGCCTACGAGCAGTACTTC. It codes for CASTLGLAGGSAYEQYF.